These 24 T cell receptor beta chains came from one sample sequenced in a study of shared clonotypes between healthy human individuals. Data came from immunoSEQ multiplex PCR; TCRdb stores just in-frame clones and leaves some out. The repertoire includes 1.4 million to 1.5 million clones, roughly 96% of them detected once, and approximately 1.2% sits in the top ten. Sequencing input: naive CD4+ T cells sorted from blood. Subset given: CD45RA+ positively selected. These receptors came from a man aged 25 to 40 in good health.

The chain joins TRBV18 to TRBJ2-2, with D perhaps assigned TRBD1 or TRBD2 (5 bases each). With 3 bases removed from V and 4 bases from J, the gap between germline ends came to 12 bases. The CDR3 contains 15 residues. Germline V gene data show CDR1 as KGHSH and CDR2 as LQKENI. Here the CDR3 DNA reads TGTGCCAGCTCACCTTCCGGGACGGTCACCGGGGAGCTGTTTTTT. Translated, it gives CASSPSGTVTGELFF.

This clone was found once. This chain connects TRBV5-5 to TRBJ1-1; D ambiguous. V was pared by 0 bases and J by 4 bases, with 10 bases between. Germline CDR1 SGHKS, CDR2 YYEKEE (reference sequence). The CDR3 is 14 amino acids. This chain's CDR3 is CASSLAGQTTEAFF. CDR3 in DNA: TGTGCCAGCAGCTTGGCCGGCCAGACCACTGAAGCTTTCTTT.

V gene TRBV15 combines with J gene TRBJ2-3; TRBD1 aligns across 7 bases. V was clipped by 4 bases and J by 3 bases; unmatched bases: 7. In germline, CDR1 is LNHNV, CDR2 YYDKDF (reference sequence). This CDR3 is 15 amino acids long. The CDR3 loop is CATSTRTGRTDTQYF. CDR3 nucleotide sequence: TGTGCCACCAGCACCCGGACAGGCCGGACAGATACGCAGTATTTT.

The chain joins TRBV27 to TRBJ1-2, with D possibly being TRBD1 (6 bases). V was cut by 1 base and J by 8 bases, with 14 bases left in between. The CDR3 runs 14 residues. Germline CDR1 reads MNHEY; CDR2 reads SMNVEV (reference sequence). This chain's CDR3 is CASSLFLGAQGYTF. CDR3 nucleotide sequence: TGTGCCAGCAGTTTATTCTTGGGGGCGCAGGGCTACACCTTC.

This chain joins TRBV9 and TRBJ2-7, with D possibly matching TRBD1 (5 bases). The length of the CDR3 is 14 residues. Germline lookup yields CDR1 SGDLS and CDR2 YYNGEE. The ends were cut back, 2 bases at V and 0 bases at J, with 9 bases in the middle. CDR3 region: CASSVTATSYEQYF. CDR3 in DNA: TGTGCCAGCAGCGTGACAGCGACCTCCTACGAGCAGTACTTC.

The rearrangement links TRBV27 to TRBJ2-5, with 9 bases lining up with TRBD1. The junction had 7 bases not matched to a gene; V was cut back by 6 bases and J by 2 bases. CDR1 is MNHEY, CDR2 SMNVEV, per germline (reference sequence). This CDR3 is built from 15 residues. CDR3 protein: CASSRHDRGQETQYF. Here the CDR3 DNA reads TGTGCCAGCAGCCGGCATGACAGGGGGCAAGAGACCCAGTACTTC.

This sequence joins TRBV7-2 and TRBJ2-7; D remains unclear. This CDR3 spans 16 amino acids. Deletions cut 1 base from V and 12 bases from J, with 25 bases between. CDR1 and CDR2 (germline): SGHTA, FQGNSA. CDR3: CASSLEGAVAVSGRYF. DNA for the CDR3: TGTGCCAGCAGCTTAGAGGGCGCTGTTGCGGTGTCTGGGCGGTACTTC.

The J gene is TRBJ2-5, the V gene TRBV7-7; D unclear. This CDR3 is built from 13 residues. CDR1 SSHAT and CDR2 FNYEAQ come from the germline V gene (reference sequence). Trimming stripped 5 bases from V and 5 bases from J, with 12 bases between. The CDR3 protein is CASSRTRSETQYF. In nucleotides, the CDR3 is TGTGCCAGCAGCAGGACCCGTTCGGAGACCCAGTACTTC. The full variable domain, in which reference TRBV7-7 and TRBJ2-5 provide the parts outside the CDR3, is GAGVSQSPRYKVTKRGQDVTLRCDPISSHATLYWYQQALGQGPEFLTYFNYEAQPDKSGLPSDRFSAERPEGSISTLTIQRTEQRDSAMYRCASSRTRSETQYFGPGTRLLVL.

V usage is TRBV7-2 and J usage is TRBJ2-3; D not certain. V lost 5 bases to trimming and J lost 8 bases, with 17 bases between them. Germline CDR1 is SGHTA and CDR2 is FQGNSA. The CDR3 totals 14 residues. The CDR3, as DNA: TGTGCCAGCAGCACAGACCCCTTGGGAAGTACGCAGTATTTT. Translation gives CASSTDPLGSTQYF.

This chain joins TRBV27 and TRBJ2-1, with TRBD2 matching 12 bases. V lost 7 bases and J lost 8; bases outside the gene matches: 21. Germline loops: CDR1 MNHEY, CDR2 SMNVEV (reference sequence). The CDR3 has 19 amino acids. This CDR3 reads CASTLFFPLAGGQGYEQFF. CDR3 in DNA: TGTGCCAGCACCCTTTTTTTCCCCCTAGCGGGAGGGCAGGGTTATGAGCAGTTCTTC.

This chain uses TRBV19 with TRBJ1-4; no firm D call. This CDR3 comprises 12 residues. Germline V CDR1 and CDR2: LNHDA, SQIVND (reference sequence). Trimming removed 8 bases at V and 5 bases at J, with 9 bases between. CDR3 region: CASWVENEKLFF. The CDR3 nucleotides read TGTGCCAGTTGGGTTGAGAATGAAAAACTGTTTTTT.

The chain combines TRBV4-1 with TRBJ1-1, with a tentative D call TRBD1 (6 bases). The V gene lost 1 base and the J gene lost 1 base, with 13 bases spanning the gap. Germline CDR1 is MGHRA and CDR2 is YSYEKL. The CDR3 is made up of 16 amino acids. CDR3 region: CASSQAPGQENTEAFF. The CDR3 DNA sequence: TGCGCCAGCAGCCAAGCACCGGGACAAGAGAACACTGAAGCTTTCTTT.

Only one count was recorded for this clone. The V and J genes are TRBV11-3 and TRBJ2-7, with D perhaps TRBD1 or TRBD2 (5 bases each). Trimming cost V 5 bases and J 5 bases, with 10 bases left between them. The CDR3 consists of 12 residues. Germline V gene data show CDR1 as SGHNT and CDR2 as YENEEA. For the CDR3, the DNA is TGTGCCAGCAGCCGGGACCCCCACGAGCAGTACTTC. Translated, it gives CASSRDPHEQYF.

V is TRBV7-3 and J is TRBJ2-3; possibly TRBD2 for D (6 bases). Trimming removed 3 bases at V and 0 bases at J, with 10 bases between. The CDR3 has 15 residues. The V gene's germline CDR1 is SGHTA and CDR2 FQGTGA. CDR3 coding DNA: TGTGCCAGCAGCTTGGGCGGGGTTAGCACAGATACGCAGTATTTT. It translates to CASSLGGVSTDTQYF.

The V gene is TRBV28, the J gene TRBJ1-3, with D maybe TRBD1 (5 bases). This CDR3 spans 18 amino acids. Germline CDR1 and CDR2: MDHEN and SYDVKM. V dropped 0 bases and J dropped 0 bases, with 15 bases sitting between them. The CDR3 loop reads CASSLWNRQQDSGNTIYF. The CDR3 nucleotides are TGTGCCAGCAGTTTATGGAATAGACAGCAGGACTCTGGAAACACCATATATTTT.

The chain couples TRBV6-1 to TRBJ1-3; possible D gene TRBD1, 5 bases. Trimming shortened V by 3 bases and J by 8 bases, and 20 bases separated the two germline ends. The germline gives CDR1 MNHNS, CDR2 SASEGT. The CDR3 is 16 amino acids. The CDR3 sequence is CASSETGRAGVDTIYF. CDR3 sequence (DNA): TGTGCCAGCAGTGAGACTGGCAGGGCCGGAGTCGACACCATATATTTT.

V gene TRBV2 combines with J gene TRBJ2-1; TRBD2 matches at 9 bases. Trimming removed 6 bases from V and 16 bases from J; junction bases left unmatched: 10. CDR1 SNHLY and CDR2 FYNNEI come from the germline V gene. The CDR3 loop spans 12 amino acids. The CDR3 reads CASRSSGKGGFF. For the CDR3, the DNA is TGTGCCAGCAGGTCTAGCGGGAAGGGGGGATTCTTC.

This rearrangement joins TRBV27 to TRBJ2-5; maybe TRBD1 (5 bases). This CDR3 is built from 14 residues. The germline V gene encodes CDR1 MNHEY and CDR2 SMNVEV (reference sequence). Trimming shortened V by 5 bases and J by 5 bases, and 15 bases separated the two germline ends. The CDR3 spells CASSRDKGRETQYF. The CDR3 DNA sequence: TGTGCCAGCAGTCGCGATAAGGGGCGGGAGACCCAGTACTTC.

DNA of the CDR3: TGCAGCGTTGACACGGGACAGGGGGTGGGCACAGATACGCAGTATTTT. Amino acids: CSVDTGQGVGTDTQYF. V gene TRBV29-1 combines with J gene TRBJ2-3; the match to TRBD1 covers 11 bases. The CDR3 length is 16 residues. The V segment lost 3 bases and the J segment 1 base; nucleotides outside the gene matches: 6. Germline V gene sequence: CDR1 SQVTM, CDR2 ANQGSEA.

The CDR3 coding sequence is TGTGCCAGCAGCTTGTTGGGCGTACAGCAGTACTTC. This sequence encodes CASSLLGVQQYF. V is TRBV5-8 and J is TRBJ2-7; D is undetermined. The germline gives CDR1 SGHTS, CDR2 YDEGEE. V lost 1 base and J 8 bases, leaving 10 bases between the germline ends. This CDR3 contains 12 residues.

V gene TRBV5-6 combines with J gene TRBJ2-1; tentatively, D is TRBD1 or TRBD2 (5 bases each). This CDR3 has 15 amino acids. Germline V lookup: CDR1 SGHDT, CDR2 YYEEEE. V was clipped by 4 bases and J by 2 bases, with 13 bases between them. The CDR3 sequence is CASSRGGGPYNEQFF. In DNA, the CDR3 is TGTGCCAGCAGCAGGGGTGGGGGTCCCTACAATGAGCAGTTCTTC.

The V and J genes are TRBV11-2 and TRBJ2-7; TRBD1 might be the D (6 bases). V was cut by 6 bases and J by 3 bases, with 15 bases left in between. Germline V CDR1 and CDR2: SGHAT, FQNNGV. CDR3 length: 14 amino acids. The DNA of the CDR3 is TGTGCCAGCAGGCCAGAATTACAGGGCTACGAGCAGTACTTC. This gives the protein CASRPELQGYEQYF.

The rearrangement uses TRBV7-9 and TRBJ2-5; D might be TRBD2 (6 bases). There are 14 residues in the CDR3. Germline V gives CDR1 SEHNR, CDR2 FQNEAQ (reference sequence). Trimming left V 3 bases short and J 4 bases short, with 12 bases between. CDR3 amino acids: CASSFLGGLETQYF. The CDR3 DNA reads TGTGCCAGCAGCTTCTTGGGAGGCCTAGAGACCCAGTACTTC.

This rearrangement joins TRBV2 to TRBJ2-3; 8 bases map to TRBD2. Unmatched junction bases numbered 3, after V lost 7 bases and J lost 0 bases. Germline-derived CDR1 and CDR2 are SNHLY and FYNNEI. The CDR3 has 14 amino acids. CDR3 coding DNA: TGTGCCAGCAAACGGGAGGGTAGCACAGATACGCAGTATTTT. Translating it yields CASKREGSTDTQYF.